Listed here is a single TCR beta chain. The sample originates from a study of blood T cell repertoires in COVID-19. Study at large: Sites in the United States, Italy and Spain provided acute and convalescent COVID-19 samples. The cDNA or gDNA used as material had been derived from T cells, B-cell-depleted T cells, or PBMCs.

V was pared by 4 bases and J by 5 bases, with 5 bases of the junction left unmatched. Germline CDR1 and CDR2: LGHDT and YNNKEL (reference sequence). The CDR3 spans 16 residues. The authors' processing: How many nucleated cells were present was estimated from reference gene primer amplification. Sequencing was performed with immunoSEQ multiplex PCR; in TCRdb, only in-frame clones are kept and a portion is missing. The V and J calls and the clone size are those of that table, but D and trimming were determined from the DNA. The sample lists 60,000 to 85,000 clones, about 80% seen once, with roughly 18% in the top ten.

V usage is TRBV3-1 (or the pseudogene TRBV3-2) and J usage is TRBJ2-3; 14 bases are shared with TRBD2. The TCR was taken from a man aged 65-85 years who had recovered from COVID-19. The sequenced material came from peripheral blood. CDR3 loop: CASSLPTSGGVDTQYF. The CDR3 DNA reads TGTGCCAGCAGCCTACCGACTAGCGGGGGGGTAGATACGCAGTATTTT.